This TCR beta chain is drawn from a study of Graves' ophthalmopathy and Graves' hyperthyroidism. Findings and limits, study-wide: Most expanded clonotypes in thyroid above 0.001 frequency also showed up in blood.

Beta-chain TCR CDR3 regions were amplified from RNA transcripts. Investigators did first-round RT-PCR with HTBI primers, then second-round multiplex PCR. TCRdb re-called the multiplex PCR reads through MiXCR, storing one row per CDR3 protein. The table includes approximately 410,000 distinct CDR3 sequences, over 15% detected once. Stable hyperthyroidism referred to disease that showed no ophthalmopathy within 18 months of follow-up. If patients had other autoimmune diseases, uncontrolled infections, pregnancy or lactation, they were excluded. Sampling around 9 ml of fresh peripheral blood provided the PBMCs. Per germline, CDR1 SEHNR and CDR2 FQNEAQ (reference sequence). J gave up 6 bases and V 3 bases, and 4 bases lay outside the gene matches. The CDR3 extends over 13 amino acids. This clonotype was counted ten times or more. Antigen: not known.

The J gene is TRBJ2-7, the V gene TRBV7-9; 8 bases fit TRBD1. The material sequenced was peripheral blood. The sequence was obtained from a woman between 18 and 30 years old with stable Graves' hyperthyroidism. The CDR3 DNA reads TGTGCCAGCAGCTTTACAGGGGGTGGCGAGCAGTACTTC. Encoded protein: CASSFTGGGEQYF.